This T cell receptor (beta chain) was sequenced for a study of untreated major depressive disorder (dated by TCRdb to the late 2010s). Regarding the study in general: In this cross-sectional case-control comparison, antidepressant-free major depressive disorder patients and individually matched non-depressed controls were compared on T cell phenotype and TCR repertoire. Differences in Vbeta 5.1, Vbeta 11 and Vbeta 22 usage observed by flow cytometry in the whole cohort were followed up by sequencing.

The Qiagen DNeasy Blood and Tissue Kit was used to extract total genomic DNA from the purified CD4+ T cells. Amplification and sequencing of the TCRbeta CDR3 region, as defined according to IMGT, were carried out with immunoSEQ immunosequencing protocols. For the original study's pipeline: The immunoSEQ service preprocessed the raw sequence data to correct PCR and sequencing errors. Data were loaded into the immunoSEQ Analyzer and further analyzed with VDJtools v1.0.7. The paired Wilcoxon signed-rank test was used to test for differences between patients and controls. The table comes from immuneACCESS by way of TCRdb, which keeps in-frame sequences with V and J called. Part of the clones is missing from these tables; in studies checked, under half for an unresolved V gene and the rest for unknown reasons. Clonal size and the V and J genes are those of that table, whereas D and trimming came from the DNA. A total of 20,000 to 25,000 clones appear in this sample, about 93% of them only once. Around 0.3% of the sample comes from the top ten.

The study at large found these results: Because of the strict matching and exclusion criteria, the study sample was comparatively small, which limits how generalizable the findings are. The top five TRBV05-01 clones in every sequenced subject were all private clones. In the sequencing data, TRBV25-01 and TRBV02-01 usage matched the flow-cytometry pattern but was not statistically significant. Sequencing confirmed higher TRBV05-01 (Vbeta 5.1) usage among CD4+ T cells of depressed patients than controls, with p = 0.040 in a one-tailed test. For the sequencing comparisons, one-tailed planned tests were applied to only three Vbeta families that had been selected in advance.

Each depressed patient was matched pairwise with a non-depressed control on sex, age, current smoking status and body mass index. European descent was reported for all participants. Controls scored 5 or less on the Quick Inventory of Depressive Symptoms-Self Report and had no mood disorder, either currently or at any point in their lifetime. Major medical conditions, Axis I/II comorbidities, regular medication or illicit drug use, and drinking over 100 g alcohol weekly were applied as exclusion criteria for all participants. Around 33 ml of peripheral blood was collected from each participant into EDTA tubes. Thawed PBMCs underwent magnetic negative selection with the BD IMag Human CD4 T Lymphocyte Enrichment Set to purify CD4+ T cells. Flow cytometry confirmed that the CD4+ enrichment method typically gave roughly 96% purity. TCRbeta sequencing was performed on a subgroup of roughly 5 case-control pairs selected blind to chemokine receptor expression and flow-cytometric repertoire skewing results. All blood samples were drawn in the morning at 8:00 a.m., and PBMCs were separated by Ficoll-Hypaque gradient centrifugation. PBMCs were gradually cooled to -80 degrees C for cryopreservation and then kept in liquid nitrogen until assay.

Concerning this clone: Its antigen is unknown. Base qualities are not at hand, and no much larger clone is one base apart.

The CDR3 measures 14 amino acids from cysteine to phenylalanine. Only the CDR3 DNA is retained, 42 bases long and in frame from the first base. V is pruned by 6 bases and J by 4 bases, leaving 3 bases of the junction without a gene match. For CDR1 and CDR2, the germline V gene lists MNHEY and SVGAGI. This clonotype originated in a young man in good health. The chain uses TRBV6-5 and TRBJ2-2; the central 9 bases match TRBD2. The sample comprised CD4+ T cells from PBMCs. DNA sequence: TGTGCCAGCAGGCTAGCGGGATCCACCGGGGAGCTGTTTTTT. Translated, it gives CASRLAGSTGELFF.